These 24 T cell receptor beta chains originate from one sample sequenced in a study of blood T cell repertoires in COVID-19. Sequenced by immunoSEQ multiplex PCR; TCRdb stores in-frame clones only, minus some. The data show around 150,000 clones, 76% seen once. The sequenced material came from peripheral blood. These receptors all come from a man aged 55 to 70 with acute or convalescent COVID-19.

This chain links TRBV30 with TRBJ1-5; 7 bases map to TRBD1. From germline, CDR1 is GTSNPN and CDR2 SVGIG (reference sequence). V lost 5 bases, J lost 3 bases, and 4 bases stayed unmatched. This CDR3 has 13 amino acids. The DNA of the CDR3 is TGTGCCTGGGCCGACAGGGTCAATCAGCCCCAGCATTTT. Translating gives CAWADRVNQPQHF.

The genes are TRBV9 and TRBJ2-4; TRBD1 matches at 9 bases. The CDR3 runs 17 residues. From germline, CDR1 is SGDLS and CDR2 YYNGEE. V lost 3 bases and J lost 6; bases outside the gene matches: 13. The CDR3 DNA reads as TGTGCCAGCAGCGCGCTGTCGGGGGGACAGGGTGGAAACATTCAGTACTTC. Translating it yields CASSALSGGQGGNIQYF.

The chain carries TRBV5-8 and TRBJ2-1; no reliable D call. V lost 5 bases, J lost 0 bases, and 9 bases lay in between. Germline CDR1 and CDR2: SGHTS and YDEGEE. This CDR3 has 14 amino acids. The CDR3 region is CASRRRSSYNEQFF. DNA of the CDR3: TGTGCCAGCAGGAGGCGGAGCTCCTACAATGAGCAGTTCTTC.

The chain combines TRBV30 with TRBJ1-2, with TRBD1 as a possible D gene (6 bases). The V and J ends lost 4 bases and 6 bases respectively, with 12 bases between them. The CDR3 contains 12 residues. Germline loops: CDR1 GTSNPN, CDR2 SVGIG (reference sequence). The CDR3, as DNA: TGTGCCTGGAACCTGCAGGGGCATGGCTACACCTTC. Translating it yields CAWNLQGHGYTF.

The rearrangement joins TRBV5-1 to TRBJ2-5; TRBD2 aligns across 13 bases. This CDR3 has 16 residues. Germline values: CDR1 SGHRS, CDR2 YFSETQ. The V gene end was trimmed by 0 bases and the J gene end by 4 bases; junction bases not matched to a gene: 3. CDR3 nucleotide sequence: TGCGCCAGCAGCTTGGCACTAGCGGGAGGGCTAGAGACCCAGTACTTC. Its translation is CASSLALAGGLETQYF.

V usage is TRBV6-5 and J usage is TRBJ1-1, with D unclear. Trimming took 5 bases from V and 0 from J, leaving 7 bases between them. CDR3 size: 13 residues. Germline-derived CDR1 and CDR2 are MNHEY and SVGAGI. The CDR3 spells CASSLNLNTEAFF. The CDR3 DNA is TGTGCCAGCAGTCTGAACTTGAACACTGAAGCTTTCTTT.

The chain has TRBV28 and TRBJ2-7; D not certain. Germline assignment: CDR1 MDHEN and CDR2 SYDVKM. CDR3 length: 15 amino acids. V was cut by 2 bases and J by 1 base, with 12 bases left in between. CDR3 protein: CASSLPRHRSYEQYF. The CDR3 DNA is TGTGCCAGCAGTTTACCCCGACATAGGTCCTACGAGCAGTACTTC.

The chain recombines TRBV27 with TRBJ1-2; 7 bases fit TRBD1. The CDR3 has 13 amino acids. Trimming cost V 6 bases and J 6 bases; bases outside gene matches: 7. Germline V gene data show CDR1 as MNHEY and CDR2 as SMNVEV (reference sequence). CDR3 amino acids: CASREGARDGYTF. The DNA for the CDR3 is TGTGCCAGCAGGGAGGGGGCGAGAGATGGCTACACCTTC.

V and J are TRBV7-2 and TRBJ2-2; TRBD2 matches 7 bases. V shed 5 bases, J shed 2 bases, and the junction held 5 bases outside the gene matches. CDR1 and CDR2 (germline): SGHTA, FQGNSA. CDR3 length equals 15 residues. The CDR3 here is CASSPGGRNTGELFF. As DNA, the CDR3 is TGTGCCAGCAGCCCGGGAGGCAGAAACACCGGGGAGCTGTTTTTT.

CDR3 sequence reads: CSVEEANYGYTF. The CDR3 DNA is TGCAGCGTGGAGGAAGCTAACTATGGCTACACCTTC. The chain recombines TRBV29-1 with TRBJ1-2; D is uncertain. Trimming cost V 6 bases and J 0 bases, with 8 bases left between them. Germline loops: CDR1 SQVTM, CDR2 ANQGSEA. This CDR3 spans 12 amino acids.

The chain couples TRBV14 to TRBJ1-1, with 9 bases aligning to TRBD1. V lost 0 bases and J lost 5; bases outside the gene matches: 7. The CDR3 length is 16 residues. CDR1 SGHDN and CDR2 FVKESK come from the germline V gene. CDR3 coding DNA: TGTGCCAGCAGCCAAGATCTGGGACAGGGTAGGACTGAAGCTTTCTTT. It is translated as CASSQDLGQGRTEAFF.

In this sample, this clone turned up a few times. The junction departs from the called germline gene at one end, perhaps through a read error. The chain is built from TRBV27 and TRBJ2-1, with TRBD2 identical over 9 bases. Germline V CDR1 and CDR2: MNHEY, SMNVEV (reference sequence). The CDR3 is 13 residues long. CDR3 protein: CASRTGFLAGFIF. In DNA, the CDR3 is TGTGCCAGCAGGACAGGGTTTCTAGCGGGATTTATCTTC.

The chain links TRBV20-1 to TRBJ1-1; 8 nucleotides agree with TRBD1. Germline V gene sequence: CDR1 DFQATT, CDR2 SNEGSKA (reference sequence). The V segment lost 4 bases and the J segment 10 bases; nucleotides outside the gene matches: 5. This CDR3 spans 11 amino acids. The DNA of the CDR3 is TGCAGTGCTACCAGGGGGCGGCGAGCTTTCTTT. Its translation: CSATRGRRAFF.

This chain connects TRBV11-2 to TRBJ2-2; 8 positions match TRBD1. Germline trimming cut 5 bases from V and 5 bases from J; bases unmatched to any gene: 10. The CDR3 has 16 residues. Germline CDR1 reads SGHAT; CDR2 reads FQNNGV. CDR3 nucleotides: TGTGCCAGCAGCAACATCCGGGACAGGATTACCGGGGAGCTGTTTTTT. This gives the protein CASSNIRDRITGELFF.

The chain is built from TRBV12-3 or TRBV12-4 and TRBJ1-2; D remains unclear. The CDR3 runs to 13 residues. Trimming took 7 bases from V and 7 from J, leaving 16 bases between them. CDR3 nucleotide sequence: TGTGCCAGCACCGTGGGAGGGTTGTTTGGCTACACCTTC. Translated: CASTVGGLFGYTF.

The J gene is TRBJ2-7, the V gene TRBV4-2, with TRBD1 matching 9 bases. V lost 4 bases, J lost 3 bases, and 4 bases stayed unmatched. The germline V gene has CDR1 LGHNA and CDR2 YNFKEQ. CDR3 length: 14 amino acids. The CDR3 here is CASSLRDRDYEQYF. The CDR3 bases are TGTGCCAGCAGCCTAAGGGACAGGGACTACGAGCAGTACTTC.

Worth noting for this clone: The junction differs from germline at one of its ends, possibly a read error. The chain links TRBV7-9 to TRBJ2-1; 7 nucleotides align to TRBD2. Germline V gene data show CDR1 as SEHNR and CDR2 as FQNEAQ (reference sequence). The CDR3 runs 16 residues. This CDR3 reads CVSSLAGLVPNNEQFF. CDR3 in DNA: TGTGTCAGCAGCTTAGCAGGACTAGTCCCCAACAATGAGCAGTTCTTC.

This clone came up many times. The chain is built from TRBV3-1 (or the pseudogene TRBV3-2) and TRBJ2-1, with 9 bases lining up with TRBD2. V trimming: 4 bases; J trimming: 5 bases; junction bases outside the gene matches: 3. CDR1 LGHDT and CDR2 YNNKEL come from the germline V gene (reference sequence). This CDR3 contains 14 residues. The CDR3 is CASSLRLADNEQFF. CDR3 coding DNA: TGTGCCAGCAGCCTGAGACTAGCGGACAATGAGCAGTTCTTC.

The chain couples TRBV19 to TRBJ2-3, with 10 positions matching TRBD2. Germline CDR1 is LNHDA and CDR2 is SQIVND (reference sequence). V lost 3 bases to trimming and J lost 4 bases; unmatched junction nucleotides: 7. The CDR3 has 16 amino acids. This CDR3 reads CASSITGLAGADTQYF. The CDR3 DNA reads as TGTGCCAGTAGTATTACAGGTCTAGCGGGGGCAGATACGCAGTATTTT.

J is TRBJ2-3 and V is TRBV7-6; 11 nucleotides line up with TRBD2. The V segment lost 0 bases and the J segment 2 bases; nucleotides outside the gene matches: 4. The CDR3 has 17 residues. Germline V lookup: CDR1 SGHVS, CDR2 FNYEAQ. In DNA form, the CDR3 reads TGTGCCAGCAGCTTAGCAACTAGCGGGAGTGTCACAGATACGCAGTATTTT. This sequence encodes CASSLATSGSVTDTQYF.

This chain uses TRBV13 with TRBJ2-1; TRBD2 matches 10 bases. The V segment lost 2 bases and the J segment 9 bases; nucleotides outside the gene matches: 7. Looked up from germline, CDR1 is PRHDT and CDR2 is FYEKMQ (reference sequence). There are 15 residues in the CDR3. DNA of the CDR3: TGTGCCAGCAGCTTACCCCTAGCGGGAGTGGGTGAGCAGTTCTTC. This translates into CASSLPLAGVGEQFF.

The J gene is TRBJ2-2, the V gene TRBV9, with 10 bases matching TRBD1. Germline lookup yields CDR1 SGDLS and CDR2 YYNGEE. This CDR3 region has 18 residues. J was trimmed by 7 bases and V by 3 bases; bases with no gene match: 15. The CDR3 coding sequence is TGTGCCAGCAGCGAACCGAGGGACAGGGGTACCTATAACGGGGAGCTGTTTTTT. It yields the protein CASSEPRDRGTYNGELFF.

The V and J genes are TRBV6-5 and TRBJ2-1, with TRBD2 matching 10 bases. The germline CDR1 and CDR2 sequences are MNHEY and SVGAGI. V lost 6 bases to trimming and J lost 5 bases; unmatched junction nucleotides: 4. The CDR3 contains 14 residues. Written as DNA, the CDR3 is TGTGCCAGCAGGGGGACTAGCGCCAACAATGAGCAGTTCTTC. Translation: CASRGTSANNEQFF.

The V and J genes are TRBV19 and TRBJ1-2, with 8 nucleotides matching TRBD1. Per germline, CDR1 LNHDA and CDR2 SQIVND (reference sequence). This CDR3 has 15 residues. V gave up 5 bases and J gave up 3 bases; unmatched junction bases: 8. The CDR3 spells CASSPDRGRYYGYTF. Written as DNA, the CDR3 is TGTGCCAGTAGTCCAGACAGGGGCCGCTACTATGGCTACACCTTC.